This section outlines one T cell receptor beta chain sequence together with its context. This clonotype turned up a few times. Its cognate antigen has yet to be identified. The record has no base qualities; no much larger clone is one base away. This entry comes from a study of T cells in Graves' hyperthyroidism and ophthalmopathy (dated 2019 in TCRdb). Regarding the study in general: Peripheral blood was collected at initial diagnosis, before any treatment. To identify distinguishing TCR V-J signatures, a discovery cohort of about 100 patients was used, comprising some 45 with Graves' ophthalmopathy and approximately 57 with stable Graves' hyperthyroidism. An independent validation cohort of fewer than 20 hyperthyroidism patients and 17 patients who later progressed to ophthalmopathy tested prospective prediction of ophthalmopathy. The 75 to 100 discovery patients were randomly divided into training and test sets at a 7:3 ratio. The study also compared thyroid tissue and blood T-cell repertoires from a handful of Graves' hyperthyroidism patients. After sampling, hyperthyroidism patients received methimazole starting at 30 mg daily, and ophthalmopathy patients received high-dose intravenous methylprednisolone. The paper describes TCR Vbeta CDR3 sequencing of 120 to 150 peripheral blood samples, made up of about 41 ophthalmopathy patients, approximately 73 hyperthyroidism patients and 17 progressor patients.

Amplification of TCR beta CDR3 regions was carried out from RNA transcripts. The TCR CDR3 was subjected to a first round of RT-PCR using the HTBI primer set and the Qiagen OneStep RT-PCR kit. Libraries were constructed in a second round of multiplex PCR, after which size selection and purification were carried out. Paired-end sequencing of the libraries was performed with 100 bp reads on an Illumina HiSeq2000. The paper's data handling went like this. SOAPnuke was used to process the raw data, with reads discarded if the reads contained adapters or uncalled bases, had a mean Phred below 15, or lacked an exact constant-primer or identifier match. High-quality paired reads were merged using COPE v1.2.5, and each unique nucleotide sequence was defined as a clonotype. MiTCR v1.1 was used to align clonotypes to the IMGT TRBV, TRBD and TRBJ reference segments. Analysis was restricted to V-J combinations with a frequency above 0.0001, which covered 99% to 99.2% of repertoires. A TCS score was defined as the ratio between F50 (clonal expansion) and ExV (chaos), using BLOSUM62-based TCRdist between CDR3 peptides within each V-J. Welch's t-statistics and random forest reduced around 510 V-J features to about 12, which were used in a naive Bayes classifier (R e1071). TCRdb itself trimmed the public reads at Q25 with fastp, ran MiXCR and retained productive beta chains. Under each unique CDR3 protein, matching rows form one entry showing the most common genes and DNA. V and J calls and clone size were set by TCRdb, not the authors. This sample holds around 420,000 distinct CDR3 sequences; approximately 14% were observed only once. The ten largest account for roughly 8% of the sample.

From cysteine to phenylalanine, the CDR3 is 14 amino acids long. Kept here is only the CDR3 DNA, which spans 42 bases and is read in frame from base 1. Trimming at the junction amounts to 7 bases on V and 4 bases on J, and the germline ends lie 17 bases apart. Per the germline V gene, MNHNS is the CDR1 and SASEGT is the CDR2. A patient counted as having stable Graves' hyperthyroidism if no progression to ophthalmopathy occurred over 18 months of follow-up. The hyperthyroidism patients were between 18 and 65 years old and newly diagnosed, with a disease duration of less than 2 months. The study excluded patients with uncontrolled infections, other autoimmune diseases, pregnancy or lactation. Diagnoses were based on clinical symptoms, serum thyroxine and TRAb, thyroid ultrasound and orbital computed tomography. PBMCs were separated from roughly 10 ml of fresh peripheral blood using Ficoll-Paque density gradient centrifugation. Total RNA was extracted with Trizol reagent, and quality was checked on an Agilent 2100 Bioanalyzer.

Results the study describes overall, beyond this receptor: In validation, the model predicted progression to ophthalmopathy a median of about 5.9 months before onset, with approximately 68% sensitivity and more than 72% specificity. Most expanded thyroid clonotypes (frequency above 0.001) were also found in blood, which suggests that blood repertoires may mirror thyroid immune responses. In cross-validation, a model built on a 13 V-J signature told ophthalmopathy apart from stable hyperthyroidism with over 85% sensitivity and 81% to 82% specificity, and in testing the same model reached 80%/75%. No statistical method was used to fix the sample size in advance, and group allocation was not hidden from the investigators.

Sequencing input: blood. The sequence came from a woman under 30 with Graves' hyperthyroidism. The chain joins TRBV6-1 to TRBJ2-7, and the D gene may be TRBD2, 7 bases matching. The DNA reads TGTGCCAGCAACTCCGGCGGGGGCTATTACGAGCAGTACTTC. Translated, it reads CASNSGGGYYEQYF.